This T cell receptor beta chain is drawn from a study of OX40 agonist ivuxolimab in advanced cancers. About the research overall: With ivuxolimab, an agonistic anti-OX40 (CD134) antibody, patients were treated.

General study findings and limits: Clonal expansion from baseline to week 6 occurred in both CD4+ and CD8+ T cells. The antigens recognized by the expanded peripheral T cells, that is their antigen specificity, were not determined.

Details on this clone: Its antigen is not identified.

The V gene lost 2 bases and the J gene lost 5 bases, with 11 bases spanning the gap. This CDR3 is built from 14 residues. The germline V gene encodes CDR1 MNHEY and CDR2 SMNVEV (reference sequence). Autoimmune disease history or systemic immunosuppression excluded patients. Only in-frame clones appear in the TCRdb table, and some are missing; sequencing was by immunoSEQ multiplex PCR. Of some 71,000 clones in the sample, roughly nine tenths are singletons; the top ten hold more than 12%. This chain uses TRBV27 with TRBJ2-3, with D uncertain. Material: CD4+ or CD8+ T cells sorted from blood, obtained in a trial of the OX40 agonist ivuxolimab. The source is an adult with an advanced solid tumor such as melanoma, head and neck, liver or kidney cancer. DNA for the CDR3: TGTGCCAGCAGTTTAGGAACCATGGGAGATACGCAGTATTTT. Amino acids: CASSLGTMGDTQYF.